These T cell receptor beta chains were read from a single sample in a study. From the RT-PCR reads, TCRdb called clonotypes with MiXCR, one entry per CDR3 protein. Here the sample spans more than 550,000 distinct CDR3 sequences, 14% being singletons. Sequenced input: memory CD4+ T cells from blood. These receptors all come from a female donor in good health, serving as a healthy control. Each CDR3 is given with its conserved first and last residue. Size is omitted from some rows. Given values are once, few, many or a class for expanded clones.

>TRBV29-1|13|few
CSVDRVGLYGYTF
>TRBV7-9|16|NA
CASSLAVLAGGDEQFF
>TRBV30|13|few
CAWSVQARGAQHF
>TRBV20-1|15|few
CSARDTGGGSQPQHF
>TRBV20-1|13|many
CSAGQGMGFGYTF
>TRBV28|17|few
CASSLVGLAGGSGELFF
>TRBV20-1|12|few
CSAPHGTGEAFF
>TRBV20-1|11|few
CSGRITDTQYF
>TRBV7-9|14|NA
CASSLGATETEAFF
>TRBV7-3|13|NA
CASSPGGETTQFF
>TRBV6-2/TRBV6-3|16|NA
CASAGDPGQGADTQYF
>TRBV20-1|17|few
CSGGIRGRGTSNTEAFF
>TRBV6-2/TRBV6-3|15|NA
CASRRLAGGPGELFF
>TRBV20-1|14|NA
CSPEGLDARREQFF
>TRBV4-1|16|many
CASSQARLASNQPQHF
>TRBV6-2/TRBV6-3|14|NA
CASSYTRGDQPQHF
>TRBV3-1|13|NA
CASSQGGGHGYTF
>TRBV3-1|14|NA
CASSPRDSSGKLFF
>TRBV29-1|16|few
CSVEGRGGVAQETQYF
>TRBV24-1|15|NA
CATSEAGGRNEKLFF
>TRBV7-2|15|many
CASSPSPFLGFWQFF
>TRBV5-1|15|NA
CASKDPGQGDYGYTF
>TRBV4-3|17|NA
CASSRPGTGTTNEKLFF
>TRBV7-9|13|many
CASSFGGNDGYTF
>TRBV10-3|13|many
CATLSEQGEGQYF
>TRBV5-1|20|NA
CASSREAGRYLRVNEEKLFF
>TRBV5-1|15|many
CASSPQGAGYNEQFF